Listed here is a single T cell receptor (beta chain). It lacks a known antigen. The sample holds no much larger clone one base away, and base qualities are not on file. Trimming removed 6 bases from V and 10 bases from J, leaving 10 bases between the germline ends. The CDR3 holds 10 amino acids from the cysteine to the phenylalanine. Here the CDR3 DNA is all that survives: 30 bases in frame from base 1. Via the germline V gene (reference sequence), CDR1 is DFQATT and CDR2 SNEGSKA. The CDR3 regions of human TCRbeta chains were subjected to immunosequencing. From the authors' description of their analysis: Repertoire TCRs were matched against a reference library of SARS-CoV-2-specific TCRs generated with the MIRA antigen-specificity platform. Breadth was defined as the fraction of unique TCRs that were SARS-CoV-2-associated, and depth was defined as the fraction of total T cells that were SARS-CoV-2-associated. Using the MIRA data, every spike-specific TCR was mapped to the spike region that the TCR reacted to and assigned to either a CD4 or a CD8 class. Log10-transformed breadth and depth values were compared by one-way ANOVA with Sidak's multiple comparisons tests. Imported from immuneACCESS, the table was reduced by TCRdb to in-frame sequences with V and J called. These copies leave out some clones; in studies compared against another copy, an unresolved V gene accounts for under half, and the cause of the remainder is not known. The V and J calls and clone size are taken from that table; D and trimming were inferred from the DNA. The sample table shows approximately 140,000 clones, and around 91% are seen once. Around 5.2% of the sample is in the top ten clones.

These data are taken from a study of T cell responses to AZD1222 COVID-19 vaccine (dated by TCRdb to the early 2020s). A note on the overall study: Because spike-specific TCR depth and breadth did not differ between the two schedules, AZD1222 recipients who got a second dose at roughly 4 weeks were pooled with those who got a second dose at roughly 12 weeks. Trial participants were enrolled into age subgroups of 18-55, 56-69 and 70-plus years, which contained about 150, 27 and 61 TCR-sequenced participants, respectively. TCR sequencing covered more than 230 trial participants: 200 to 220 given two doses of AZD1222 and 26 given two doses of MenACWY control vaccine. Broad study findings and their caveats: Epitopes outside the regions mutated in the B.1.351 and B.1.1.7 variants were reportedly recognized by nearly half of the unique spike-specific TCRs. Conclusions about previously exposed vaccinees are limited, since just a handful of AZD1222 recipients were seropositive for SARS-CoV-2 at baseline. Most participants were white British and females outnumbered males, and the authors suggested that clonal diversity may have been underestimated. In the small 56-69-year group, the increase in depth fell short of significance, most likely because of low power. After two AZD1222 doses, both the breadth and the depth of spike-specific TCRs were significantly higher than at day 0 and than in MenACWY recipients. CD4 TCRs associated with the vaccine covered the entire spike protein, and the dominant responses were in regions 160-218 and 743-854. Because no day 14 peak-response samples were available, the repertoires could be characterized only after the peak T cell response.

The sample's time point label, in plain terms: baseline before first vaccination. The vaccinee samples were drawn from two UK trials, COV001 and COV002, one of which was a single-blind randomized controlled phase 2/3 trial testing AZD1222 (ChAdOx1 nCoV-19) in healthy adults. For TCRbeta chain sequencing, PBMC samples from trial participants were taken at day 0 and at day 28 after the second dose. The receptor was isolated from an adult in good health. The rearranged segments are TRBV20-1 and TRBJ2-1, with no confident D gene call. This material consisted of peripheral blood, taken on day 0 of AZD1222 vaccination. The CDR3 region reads CSAWWEEQFF. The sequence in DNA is TGCAGTGCCTGGTGGGAAGAGCAGTTCTTC.